This T cell receptor (beta chain) was captured in a study of CD8 T cells in Susac syndrome. Negative magnetic isolation gave CD8+ and CD4+ cells; FACS enriched CD8+ TEMRA. Random hexamers primed reverse transcription of about 0.45 to 1 ug RNA. The method of amplification for TCR beta CDR3 was immunoSEQ multiplex PCR, covering 54 Vbeta and 13 Jbeta. MiXCR, run by TCRdb on the immunoSEQ multiplex PCR reads, gives a single entry per CDR3 protein. This repertoire shows fewer than 200,000 distinct CDR3 sequences, roughly 95% found once; its top ten account for 0.15% to 0.2%. The CDR3 length is 13 residues. V shed 4 bases and J shed 5 bases, with 11 bases lying between them. Germline assignment: CDR1 MGHRA and CDR2 YSYEKL.

The chain uses TRBV4-1 and TRBJ2-5; D assignment may be TRBD1 or TRBD2 (5 bases each). The source of this sequence is a human donor with multiple sclerosis. Specimen: CD8+ T cells from PBMCs. The CDR3 nucleotides read TGCGCCAGCAGCCCCTGGTGGGGGGAGACCCAGTACTTC. This sequence encodes CASSPWWGETQYF.